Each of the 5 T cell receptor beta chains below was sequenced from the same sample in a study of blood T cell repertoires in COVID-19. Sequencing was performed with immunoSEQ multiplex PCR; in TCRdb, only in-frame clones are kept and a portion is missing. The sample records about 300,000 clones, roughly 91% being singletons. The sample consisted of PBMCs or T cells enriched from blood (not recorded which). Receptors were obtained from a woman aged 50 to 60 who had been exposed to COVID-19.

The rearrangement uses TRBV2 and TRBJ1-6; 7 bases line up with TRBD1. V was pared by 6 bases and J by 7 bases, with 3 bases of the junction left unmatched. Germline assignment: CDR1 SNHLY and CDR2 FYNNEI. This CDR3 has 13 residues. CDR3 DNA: TGTGCCAGCAGATTGGACAGGAATTCACCCCTCCACTTT. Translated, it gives CASRLDRNSPLHF. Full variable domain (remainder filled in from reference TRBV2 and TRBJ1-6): EPEVTQTPSHQVTQMGQEVILRCVPISNHLYFYWYRQILGQKVEFLVSFYNNEISEKSEIFDDQFSVERPDGSNFTLKIRSTKLEDSAMYFCASRLDRNSPLHFGNGTRLTVT.

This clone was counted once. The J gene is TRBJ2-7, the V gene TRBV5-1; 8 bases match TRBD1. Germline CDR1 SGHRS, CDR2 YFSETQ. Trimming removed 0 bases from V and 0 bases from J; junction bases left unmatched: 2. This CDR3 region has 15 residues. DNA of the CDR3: TGCGCCAGCAGCTTGGAGGGACAGGCCTCCTACGAGCAGTACTTC. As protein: CASSLEGQASYEQYF.

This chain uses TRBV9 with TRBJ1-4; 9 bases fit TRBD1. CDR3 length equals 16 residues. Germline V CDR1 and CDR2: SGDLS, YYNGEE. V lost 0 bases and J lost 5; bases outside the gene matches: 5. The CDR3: CASSVDIGQGNEKLFF. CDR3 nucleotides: TGTGCCAGCAGCGTAGATATTGGACAGGGGAATGAAAAACTGTTTTTT.

CDR3 sequence: CASSRGQGGVNTEAFF. DNA of the CDR3: TGTGCCAGCAGCCGTGGACAGGGGGGGGTGAACACTGAAGCTTTCTTT. V and J are TRBV27 and TRBJ1-1; 10 nucleotides line up with TRBD1. Germline V gene lookup returns CDR1 MNHEY and CDR2 SMNVEV (reference sequence). The CDR3 spans 16 residues. J was trimmed by 0 bases and V by 6 bases; bases with no gene match: 7.

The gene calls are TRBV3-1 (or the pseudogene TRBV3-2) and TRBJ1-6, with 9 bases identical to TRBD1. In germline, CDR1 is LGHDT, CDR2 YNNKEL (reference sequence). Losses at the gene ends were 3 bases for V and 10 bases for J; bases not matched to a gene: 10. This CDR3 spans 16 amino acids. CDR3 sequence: CASSHPRTGVWSPLHF. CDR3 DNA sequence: TGTGCCAGCAGCCACCCTCGGACAGGGGTGTGGTCACCCCTCCACTTT.